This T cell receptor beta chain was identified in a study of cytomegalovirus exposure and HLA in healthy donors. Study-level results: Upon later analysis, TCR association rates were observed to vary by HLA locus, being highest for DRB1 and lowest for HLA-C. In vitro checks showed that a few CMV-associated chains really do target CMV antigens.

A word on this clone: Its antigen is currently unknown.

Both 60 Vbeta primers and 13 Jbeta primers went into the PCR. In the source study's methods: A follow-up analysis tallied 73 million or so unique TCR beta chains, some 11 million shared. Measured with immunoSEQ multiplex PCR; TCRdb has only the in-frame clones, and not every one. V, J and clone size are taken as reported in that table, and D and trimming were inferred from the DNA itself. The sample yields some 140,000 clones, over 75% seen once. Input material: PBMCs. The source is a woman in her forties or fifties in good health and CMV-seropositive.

CDR3 amino acids: CASGSGQVSDTQYF. CDR3 nucleotides: TGTGCCAGCGGCTCGGGACAGGTCTCGGATACGCAGTATTTT. The chain carries TRBV4-2 and TRBJ2-3, with 8 bases lining up with TRBD1. V trimming: 8 bases; J trimming: 6 bases; junction bases outside the gene matches: 10. Germline V gene sequence: CDR1 LGHNA, CDR2 YNFKEQ. CDR3 length: 14 amino acids.